This TCR beta chain comes out of a study of read filtering for tumor transcriptome and immune sequencing. Across the study: By R-ISS, stages I, II and III held approximately 8, 16 and 7 patients. Study observations and caveats: The sorted CD138-negative fraction was a mixed bone marrow immune population, not purified T cells. In IR-seq, single-read clonotypes were roughly 80% of clonotypes but 3% to 3.5% of reads.

Molecular barcoded adaptors covering alpha/delta and beta/gamma chains were used on approximately 400 ng RNA. Each CDR3 protein gets one entry after TCRdb re-called the reads with MiXCR. Of some 62,000 distinct CDR3 sequences in the sample, around 14% are singletons; the top ten hold 45%. Trimming took off 0 bases at V and 2 bases at J, with 17 bases between the two ends. CDR1 MNHEY and CDR2 SMNVEV come from the germline V gene (reference sequence). This CDR3 is 18 amino acids long. This clonotype was observed many times. Its target is unknown. Sequencing used a population of CD138-negative cells sorted from bone marrow. The chain uses TRBV27 and TRBJ2-1; possibly TRBD2 for D (5 bases). This clonotype was sampled from a donor aged 40 or older with multiple myeloma. The CDR3 bases are TGTGCCAGCAGTTTATCCGGGCTAGCCCAACCTCCCTACAATGAGCAGTTCTTC. Translated: CASSLSGLAQPPYNEQFF.